The 31 T cell receptor beta chains in this list originate from one sample, sequenced in a study of blood T cell repertoires in COVID-19. The assay was immunoSEQ multiplex PCR, and TCRdb's table has in-frame clones only and misses some. The table lists 80,000 to 100,000 clones, about 80% of them singletons. Sequenced material: peripheral blood. These receptors came from a man in his 70s with acute or convalescent COVID-19.

The V gene is TRBV9, the J gene TRBJ2-1; 12 bases agree with TRBD2. The germline V gene has CDR1 SGDLS and CDR2 YYNGEE. V lost 4 bases to trimming and J lost 6 bases; unmatched junction nucleotides: 5. This CDR3 is built from 15 residues. CDR3 nucleotide sequence: TGTGCCAGCAGCACGGGACTAGCGGGTATCAATGAGCAGTTCTTC. Encoded protein: CASSTGLAGINEQFF.

The chain has TRBV6-5 and TRBJ1-3, with D perhaps TRBD1 (5 bases). Trimming took off 8 bases at V and 3 bases at J, with 11 bases between the two ends. The CDR3 is made up of 13 amino acids. Germline V CDR1 and CDR2: MNHEY, SVGAGI. CDR3 in DNA: TGTGCCAGCCTAACCCAGGGTGGAAACACCATATATTTT. It is translated as CASLTQGGNTIYF.

This clone was counted only a few times. The rearrangement joins TRBV18 to TRBJ1-4, with TRBD1 as a possible D gene (5 bases). Germline V gives CDR1 KGHSH, CDR2 LQKENI. Trimming took off 3 bases at V and 8 bases at J, with 13 bases between the two ends. The CDR3 runs 14 residues. In nucleotides, the CDR3 is TGTGCCAGCTCACCCGACAGCTTCGGGGAAAAACTGTTTTTT. This gives the protein CASSPDSFGEKLFF.

The chain combines TRBV7-9 with TRBJ1-2, with a tentative D call TRBD1 (5 bases). Trimming took off 5 bases at V and 6 bases at J, with 13 bases between the two ends. Germline CDR1 and CDR2: SEHNR and FQNEAQ (reference sequence). CDR3 length equals 13 residues. The CDR3 reads CASSPDRFDGYTF. CDR3 coding DNA: TGTGCCAGCAGCCCAGACAGATTTGATGGCTACACCTTC.

The gene calls are TRBV6-1 and TRBJ1-5, with D uncertain. Germline lookup yields CDR1 MNHNS and CDR2 SASEGT. V shed 2 bases and J shed 3 bases, with 20 bases lying between them. The CDR3 contains 18 residues. Here the CDR3 DNA reads TGTGCCAGCAGTGAACTTTTGCGGCAGCGCCTGTTCAATCAGCCCCAGCATTTT. This gives the protein CASSELLRQRLFNQPQHF.

The chain has TRBV29-1 and TRBJ1-2; 10 bases match TRBD1. Germline CDR1 and CDR2: SQVTM and ANQGSEA. This CDR3 spans 17 amino acids. Unmatched junction bases numbered 13, after V lost 6 bases and J lost 0 bases. The CDR3 reads CSVASGTGDSTNYGYTF. The DNA of the CDR3 is TGCAGCGTCGCCTCCGGGACAGGGGACAGCACTAACTATGGCTACACCTTC.

V gene TRBV6-7 combines with J gene TRBJ2-3; D perhaps matches TRBD2 (5 bases). TRBV6-7 is designated an ORF whose function remains uncertain. Trimming removed 0 bases from V and 2 bases from J, with 12 bases in between. The CDR3 extends over 16 amino acids. CDR3 residues: CASSYSRERPTDTQYF. The DNA of the CDR3 is TGTGCCAGCAGTTACTCGAGGGAGCGGCCCACAGATACGCAGTATTTT.

The chain is built from TRBV9 and TRBJ1-1, with 9 bases that match TRBD1. Germline values: CDR1 SGDLS, CDR2 YYNGEE. The junction had 8 bases not matched to a gene; V was cut back by 7 bases and J by 7 bases. The CDR3 has 13 residues. The CDR3 spells CASGRTGEGEAFF. The CDR3 DNA sequence: TGTGCCAGCGGAAGGACAGGGGAAGGTGAAGCTTTCTTT.

This clone was picked up one time. This rearrangement joins TRBV18 to TRBJ2-7; 7 positions agree with TRBD1. CDR1 and CDR2 from the germline V gene are KGHSH and LQKENI. This CDR3 has 13 residues. The V segment lost 6 bases and the J segment 6 bases; nucleotides outside the gene matches: 8. DNA for the CDR3: TGTGCCAGCTCTCTTTACAGGGGCCCCGAGCAGTACTTC. It specifies CASSLYRGPEQYF.

This clone was recorded a few times. The rearrangement joins TRBV19 to TRBJ1-2, with unresolved D. Germline lookup yields CDR1 LNHDA and CDR2 SQIVND (reference sequence). The CDR3 sequence is 15 residues long. V was cut by 3 bases and J by 4 bases, with 15 bases left in between. The CDR3 nucleotides read TGTGCCAGTAGTATTCCCGTGGAGGTTGGCTATGGCTACACCTTC. As protein: CASSIPVEVGYGYTF.

The table lists this clone with a few counts. The rearrangement joins TRBV2 to TRBJ2-3; 9 bases are shared with TRBD1. Germline V gene lookup returns CDR1 SNHLY and CDR2 FYNNEI. The CDR3 sequence is 14 residues long. The ends lost 6 bases at V and 1 base at J; junction bases unmatched: 2. CDR3 loop: CASRRDRGTDTQYF. CDR3 coding DNA: TGTGCCAGCAGACGGGACAGGGGCACAGATACGCAGTATTTT.

In this sample, this clone turned up a few times. J is TRBJ2-7 and V is TRBV5-4; TRBD1 matches 7 bases. The V and J ends lost 5 bases and 6 bases, in that order; junction bases with no gene match: 8. Germline assignment: CDR1 SGHNT and CDR2 YYREEE (reference sequence). This CDR3 contains 13 residues. In DNA, the CDR3 is TGTGCCAGCAGGGACGGACAGGTTAGCGAGCAGTACTTC. As protein: CASRDGQVSEQYF.

This sequence joins TRBV2 and TRBJ2-1, with 8 bases lining up with TRBD2. CDR1 and CDR2 from the germline V gene are SNHLY and FYNNEI. The CDR3 spans 16 residues. The junction had 4 bases not matched to a gene; V was cut back by 3 bases and J by 0 bases. The CDR3 sequence: CASSEPGGGSYNEQFF. The DNA of the CDR3 is TGTGCCAGCAGTGAGCCCGGGGGGGGCTCCTACAATGAGCAGTTCTTC.

V gene TRBV7-3 combines with J gene TRBJ2-7, with D perhaps TRBD1 (5 bases). V was cut by 4 bases and J by 3 bases, with 13 bases left in between. The CDR3 loop spans 14 amino acids. Looked up from germline, CDR1 is SGHTA and CDR2 is FQGTGA. The CDR3 region has the DNA TGTGCCAGCAGCTCATCGACAGTAGGCTACGAGCAGTACTTC. It translates to CASSSSTVGYEQYF.

This sequence joins TRBV7-9 and TRBJ1-6, with D perhaps TRBD1 (5 bases). V was cut by 4 bases and J by 4 bases, with 17 bases left in between. The length of the CDR3 is 17 residues. Germline V CDR1 and CDR2: SEHNR, FQNEAQ (reference sequence). The CDR3, as DNA: TGTGCCAGCAGCTCCCCGGCGGGAGGGGCTTATAATTCACCCCTCCACTTT. The encoded protein is CASSSPAGGAYNSPLHF.

V usage is TRBV7-9 and J usage is TRBJ1-6; the D gene is possibly TRBD1 (5 bases). V shed 3 bases and J shed 8 bases, with 14 bases lying between them. Per the germline V gene, CDR1 is SEHNR and CDR2 is FQNEAQ (reference sequence). The CDR3 covers 15 residues. The CDR3 here is CASSFAQGGHSPLHF. For the CDR3, the DNA is TGTGCCAGCAGCTTCGCGCAGGGTGGTCATTCACCCCTCCACTTT.

The V call is TRBV13, the J call TRBJ2-1, with 9 bases matching TRBD2. CDR3 length: 12 residues. The V gene's germline CDR1 is PRHDT and CDR2 FYEKMQ (reference sequence). With V trimmed by 5 bases and J by 14 bases, 7 bases remained unmatched. CDR3 residues: CASSRGLAKKFF. CDR3 coding DNA: TGTGCCAGCAGCCGAGGACTAGCGAAGAAGTTCTTC.

The chain couples TRBV6-5 to TRBJ2-1, with 9 bases lining up with TRBD1. Trimming removed 2 bases from V and 7 bases from J; junction bases left unmatched: 3. The CDR3 sequence is 14 residues long. Germline V gene lookup returns CDR1 MNHEY and CDR2 SVGAGI. CDR3 DNA: TGTGCCAGCAGTTACGGAGGGACAGGGAATGAGCAGTTCTTC. It translates to CASSYGGTGNEQFF.

This clone was recorded only once. The CDR3 nucleotides are TGTGCCAGCAGCTTAAGTCCCGGGCAAGAGACCCAGTACTTC. This gives the protein CASSLSPGQETQYF. This sequence joins TRBV11-2 and TRBJ2-5; no firm D call. Germline lookup yields CDR1 SGHAT and CDR2 FQNNGV. V lost 2 bases to trimming and J lost 2 bases, with 9 bases between them. CDR3 length: 14 residues.

The V call is TRBV3-1 (or the pseudogene TRBV3-2), the J call TRBJ2-3; D gene ambiguous. Deletions cut 5 bases from V and 3 bases from J, with 6 bases between. CDR3 length: 12 amino acids. From germline, CDR1 is LGHDT and CDR2 YNNKEL (reference sequence). The CDR3 DNA follows: TGTGCCAGCAGCTATACAACAGATACGCAGTATTTT. Translating gives CASSYTTDTQYF.

The chain links TRBV6-5 to TRBJ1-3; D gene ambiguous. Germline CDR1 MNHEY, CDR2 SVGAGI. Between the trimmed V and J ends, which lost 7 bases and 1 base, there was a span of 8 bases. The CDR3 length is 13 residues. CDR3 DNA sequence: TGTGCCAGCACCACAGATTCTGGAAACACCATATATTTT. Its protein product is CASTTDSGNTIYF.

The V and J genes are TRBV7-2 and TRBJ2-1; a weak D match, TRBD2 (5 bases). This CDR3 spans 13 amino acids. The V gene lost 1 base and the J gene lost 7 bases, with 8 bases spanning the gap. Germline V gene data show CDR1 as SGHTA and CDR2 as FQGNSA. The CDR3 here is CASSLGRLNEQFF. The CDR3 region has the DNA TGTGCCAGCAGCTTAGGGAGGTTAAATGAGCAGTTCTTC.

The rearrangement joins TRBV11-2 to TRBJ2-5, with a possible D match to TRBD2 (5 bases). The length of the CDR3 is 16 residues. CDR1 and CDR2 from the germline V gene are SGHAT and FQNNGV. V was clipped by 4 bases and J by 4 bases, with 19 bases between them. The CDR3 region is CASSSQPRTAGETQYF. CDR3 sequence (DNA): TGTGCCAGCAGCTCCCAGCCCCGTACGGCGGGAGAGACCCAGTACTTC.

The V gene is TRBV9, the J gene TRBJ2-3; a possible D gene is TRBD1 (5 bases). CDR3 length: 16 residues. Trimming removed 4 bases from V and 2 bases from J, with 17 bases in between. Germline loops: CDR1 SGDLS, CDR2 YYNGEE. CDR3 sequence reads: CASSPLAGLNTDTQYF. CDR3 coding DNA: TGTGCCAGCAGCCCCCTTGCAGGGTTAAACACAGATACGCAGTATTTT.

This chain links TRBV5-1 with TRBJ2-3; maybe TRBD1 (6 bases). Germline CDR1 reads SGHRS; CDR2 reads YFSETQ. Trimming took 4 bases from V and 3 from J, leaving 15 bases between them. The CDR3 covers 15 residues. This CDR3 is CASSIQGHGTDTQYF. The CDR3 DNA is TGCGCCAGCAGCATCCAGGGGCATGGGACAGATACGCAGTATTTT.

This clone has just one count. The genes are TRBV20-1 and TRBJ1-2; D perhaps matches TRBD1 (6 bases). CDR1 DFQATT and CDR2 SNEGSKA come from the germline V gene (reference sequence). The CDR3 covers 11 residues. Trimming removed 6 bases from V and 8 bases from J, with 13 bases in between. As DNA, the CDR3 is TGCAGTGCGGCAGTACAGGGAGGCTACACCTTC. It translates to CSAAVQGGYTF.

The chain employs TRBV5-1 and TRBJ2-3; D remains ambiguous. The V end was cut by 0 bases, the J end by 2 bases, with 10 bases between. Per germline, CDR1 SGHRS and CDR2 YFSETQ. The CDR3 is 15 residues long. The CDR3 loop reads CASSLGASNTDTQYF. For the CDR3, the DNA is TGCGCCAGCAGCTTGGGGGCCAGCAACACAGATACGCAGTATTTT.

This sequence joins TRBV27 and TRBJ2-7; 8 nucleotides line up with TRBD1. The V gene's germline CDR1 is MNHEY and CDR2 SMNVEV (reference sequence). The trim removed 4 bases at V and 3 bases at J, leaving 8 bases unmatched. CDR3 length equals 15 residues. The CDR3 coding sequence is TGTGCCAGCAGTTCCGGAACAGGGGGTTTCTACGAGCAGTACTTC. Protein: CASSSGTGGFYEQYF.

V usage is TRBV4-2 and J usage is TRBJ2-5; TRBD2 aligns across 10 bases. V dropped 5 bases and J dropped 3; count of bases not matched to a gene: 21. The CDR3 contains 20 residues. Per the germline V gene, CDR1 is LGHNA and CDR2 is YNFKEQ. CDR3 in amino acids: CASSSPPGLASPSREETQYF. For the CDR3, the DNA is TGTGCCAGCAGCTCACCGCCGGGACTAGCGAGTCCAAGTCGAGAAGAGACCCAGTACTTC.

The chain links TRBV6-6 to TRBJ2-1; D gene unclear. V dropped 6 bases and J dropped 4 bases, with 16 bases sitting between them. CDR3 size: 15 residues. CDR1 and CDR2 from the germline V gene are MNHNY and SVGAGI (reference sequence). CDR3 region: CASSPEVGRYNEQFF. The CDR3 DNA follows: TGTGCCAGCAGCCCAGAGGTGGGTAGATACAATGAGCAGTTCTTC.

This rearrangement joins TRBV21-1 to TRBJ1-5; the tabulated D call, TRBD1, remains unverified against the DNA. TRBV21-1 is an annotated pseudogene. This CDR3 has 11 residues. CDR3 bases: TGTGCCAGCACCCAGGGGGAGCCCCAGCATTTT. It is translated as CASTQGEPQHF.